This passage covers 8 T cell receptor beta chains from one sample sequenced in a study of shared clonotypes between healthy human individuals. The protocol was immunoSEQ multiplex PCR, while the TCRdb copy is restricted to in-frame clones and leaves out a portion. The table shows some 2.4 million clones, with 93% occurring only once. The material sequenced was naive CD4+ T cells from PBMCs. Sample subset: CD45RA+ positively selected. The receptors shown here come from a man between 18 and 35 years old in good health. Some clones in this sample may be carry-over from other donors' samples.

V is TRBV30 and J is TRBJ2-1; the match to TRBD1 covers 10 bases. This CDR3 is 17 amino acids long. With V trimmed by 0 bases and J by 7 bases, 12 bases remained unmatched. In germline, CDR1 is GTSNPN, CDR2 SVGIG (reference sequence). CDR3 residues: CAWSVAPGTGALNEQFF. CDR3 DNA: TGTGCCTGGAGTGTAGCACCCGGGACAGGGGCTCTGAATGAGCAGTTCTTC.

The chain's CDR3 is CASSLVVRKREWFGFDEQFF. The CDR3 nucleotides read TGCGCCAGCAGCTTGGTGGTAAGGAAGCGGGAGTGGTTTGGATTCGATGAGCAGTTCTTC. The chain joins TRBV5-1 to TRBJ2-1; the match to TRBD2 covers 8 bases. V was clipped by 0 bases and J by 8 bases; unmatched bases: 22. Germline V CDR1 and CDR2: SGHRS, YFSETQ. The CDR3 sequence is 20 residues long.

About this clone itself: At one of its ends the junction is not consistent with the germline gene, which may arise from a read error. The J gene is TRBJ1-2, the V gene TRBV7-9; the D gene is possibly TRBD1 (5 bases). From germline, CDR1 is SEHNR and CDR2 FQNEAQ (reference sequence). This CDR3 is built from 12 residues. The CDR3 nucleotides read TGTGCCAGCAGCTTACTCGACCGGGGCGATCGTTTC. It is translated as CASSLLDRGDRF.

V and J are TRBV29-1 and TRBJ2-3, with D perhaps matching TRBD2 (5 bases). The CDR3 runs 13 residues. Germline V gene sequence: CDR1 SQVTM, CDR2 ANQGSEA. V lost 4 bases, J lost 3 bases, and 11 bases lay in between. The CDR3 DNA reads as TGCAGCGTTGCTAGCAAGCTGACAGATACGCAGTATTTT. Protein product: CSVASKLTDTQYF.

This chain uses TRBV5-1 with TRBJ2-5; D tentatively reads TRBD1 or TRBD2 (5 bases each). Trimming removed 4 bases at V and 3 bases at J, with 16 bases between. The CDR3 is 15 residues long. Germline V lookup: CDR1 SGHRS, CDR2 YFSETQ. CDR3 protein: CASSRLGTQEETQYF. CDR3 nucleotide sequence: TGCGCCAGCAGCCGATTGGGGACCCAGGAAGAGACCCAGTACTTC. Looking up the rest from reference TRBV5-1 and TRBJ2-5 gives the full variable domain: KAGVTQTPRYLIKTRGQQVTLSCSPISGHRSVSWYQQTPGQGLQFLFEYFSETQRNKGNFPGRFSGRQFSNSRSEMNVSTLELGDSALYLCASSRLGTQEETQYFGPGTRLLVL.

This sequence joins TRBV5-1 and TRBJ2-3, with D tentatively TRBD2 (5 bases). The CDR3 is made up of 12 amino acids. CDR1 SGHRS and CDR2 YFSETQ come from the germline V gene. V lost 4 bases and J lost 9, with 12 bases in between. DNA of the CDR3: TGCGCCAGCAGCCGGGGTTTTGGGACGCAGTATTTT. Translated, it gives CASSRGFGTQYF.

The J gene is TRBJ1-1, the V gene TRBV7-2; 7 positions match TRBD1. Germline V gives CDR1 SGHTA, CDR2 FQGNSA. The CDR3 totals 15 residues. Trimming cost V 10 bases and J 0 bases; bases outside gene matches: 11. The CDR3 protein is CATQTGPTLNTEAFF. Written as DNA, the CDR3 is TGTGCCACCCAGACAGGGCCTACGCTGAACACTGAAGCTTTCTTT.

V usage is TRBV19 and J usage is TRBJ1-2; perhaps TRBD1 as D (6 bases). In germline, CDR1 is LNHDA, CDR2 SQIVND (reference sequence). The V end was cut by 8 bases, the J end by 7 bases, with 14 bases between. The CDR3 has 12 amino acids. The CDR3 nucleotides read TGTGCCAGTTATAAGGGGGTTGCTGGCTACACCTTC. It translates to CASYKGVAGYTF.